This T cell receptor beta chain stems from a study of blood T cell repertoires in COVID-19. Whole-study context: Some COVID-19 samples were acute and others convalescent; all came from the United States, Italy and Spain. PBMCs, B-cell-depleted T cells, or T cells provided the cDNA or gDNA that made up the material.

The CDR3 is 17 amino acids. Trimming pared 3 bases from V and 3 bases from J, leaving 21 bases between. The germline V gene encodes CDR1 SGDLS and CDR2 YYNGEE. Original analysis: Amplifying reference gene primers gave estimates of nucleated cell counts. Clones were read by immunoSEQ multiplex PCR, and TCRdb kept only the in-frame ones, dropping some. The V and J calls and the clone size are those of that table, but D and trimming were determined from the DNA. The sample contains roughly 260,000 clones, 70% to 90% of which appear only once. The chain uses TRBV9 and TRBJ1-2; a weak D match, TRBD1 (6 bases). This clonotype was obtained from a woman in her forties with acute or convalescent COVID-19. The sequenced sample consisted of peripheral blood. The CDR3 DNA reads as TGTGCCAGCAGCGGGAGAGTCCCTCTACAGGGCCACTATGGCTACACCTTC. It specifies CASSGRVPLQGHYGYTF.